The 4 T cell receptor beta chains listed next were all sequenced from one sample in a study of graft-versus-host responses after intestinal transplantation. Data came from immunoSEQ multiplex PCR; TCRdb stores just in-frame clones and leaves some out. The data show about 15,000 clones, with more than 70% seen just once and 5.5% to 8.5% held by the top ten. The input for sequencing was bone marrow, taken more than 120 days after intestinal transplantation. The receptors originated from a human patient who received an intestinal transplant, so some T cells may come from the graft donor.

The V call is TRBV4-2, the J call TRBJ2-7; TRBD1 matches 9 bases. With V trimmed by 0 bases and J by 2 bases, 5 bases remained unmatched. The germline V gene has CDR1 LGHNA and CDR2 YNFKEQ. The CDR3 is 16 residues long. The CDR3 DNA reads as TGTGCCAGCAGCCAAGATCCCGGGACAGGGCCCTACGAGCAGTACTTC. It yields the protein CASSQDPGTGPYEQYF.

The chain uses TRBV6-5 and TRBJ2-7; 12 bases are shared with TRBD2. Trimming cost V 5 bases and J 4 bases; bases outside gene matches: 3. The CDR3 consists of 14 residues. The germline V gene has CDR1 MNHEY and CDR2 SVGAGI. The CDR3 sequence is CASSPGLAGYEQYF. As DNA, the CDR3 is TGTGCCAGCAGTCCCGGACTAGCGGGATACGAGCAGTACTTC.

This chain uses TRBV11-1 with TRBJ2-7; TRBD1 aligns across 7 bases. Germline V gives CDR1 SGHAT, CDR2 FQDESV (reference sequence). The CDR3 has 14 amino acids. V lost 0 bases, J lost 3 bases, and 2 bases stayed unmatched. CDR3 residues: CASSLAGTVYEQYF. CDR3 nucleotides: TGTGCCAGCAGCTTAGCGGGGACAGTCTACGAGCAGTACTTC.

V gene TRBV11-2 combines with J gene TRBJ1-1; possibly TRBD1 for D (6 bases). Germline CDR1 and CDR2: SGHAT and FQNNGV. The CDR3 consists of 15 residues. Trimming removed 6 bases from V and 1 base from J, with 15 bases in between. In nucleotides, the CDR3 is TGTGCCAGCAGATCCAATCGGGGACAGAACACTGAAGCTTTCTTT. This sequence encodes CASRSNRGQNTEAFF.